This T cell receptor beta chain was identified during a study of OX40 agonist ivuxolimab in advanced cancers. Describing the broader study: Ivuxolimab was a fully human IgG2 agonistic monoclonal antibody targeting the costimulatory receptor OX40 (CD134). Intravenous ivuxolimab was administered to patients every 2 weeks at six dose levels: 0.01, 0.1, 0.3, 1.5, 3 and 10 mg/kg. The dose-escalation cohort was 82.7% male with a mean age of approximately 60 years, ranging from roughly 23 to 90. Among the roughly 50 dose-escalation patients, some 20 had hepatocellular carcinoma, roughly 15 melanoma, 9 renal cell carcinoma and 9 head and neck cancer. The monotherapy dose-escalation portion (N = 52 patients) of the phase I ivuxolimab trial is reported in the paper. Peripheral TCRbeta sequencing aimed to test whether ivuxolimab altered TCR sequence diversity and caused clonal T-cell expansion. Partial responses were achieved by three dose-escalation patients, of whom one had hepatocellular carcinoma and two had cutaneous melanoma. Patients were allowed to have had prior anti-PD-1, anti-PD-L1 or anti-CTLA-4 therapy, and approximately 39% of the dose-escalation patients had been treated with checkpoint inhibitors. Summary of the overall study and its limitations: Low levels of normalized T-cell clonal expansion were also seen in some nonresponding patients. In partial responders in the 0.1-3.0 mg/kg groups, normalized peripheral clonal expansion was found to be among the lowest, especially among CD8+ T cells. After ivuxolimab, more expanded clones were found on average in CD8+ T cells than in CD4+ T cells. At doses of 0.1 to 3.0 mg/kg, clonal expansion of both CD4+ and CD8+ blood T cells was observed from baseline to week 6. Antigen specificity was not determined for the clonally expanded peripheral T cells.

To sequence the TCRbeta CDR3 region, genomic DNA was isolated from the sorted cells. The immunoSEQ Assay was used to sequence the TCRbeta CDR3 regions. TCRdb stores this immuneACCESS table with in-frame sequences only. Part of the clones is absent; in the studies checked, under half of the shortfall reflects unresolved V genes, and no reason is known for the rest. Recorded for this sample are 150,000 to 190,000 clones; 90% to 95% of them occurred a single time. Together, the top ten hold about 0.31% of the sample. This clone was seen a few times. No cognate antigen has been identified for it. Base qualities are not provided; no much larger clone lies one nucleotide away. The CDR3 numbers 12 residues from cysteine through phenylalanine. CDR3 DNA is the only sequence kept; it has 36 bases, read in frame from the first base. Deletion took 4 bases off V and 6 bases off J, with a span of 7 bases between the germline ends. CDR1 and CDR2 were assigned from the germline V gene as KGHSH and LQKENI.

Patients with autoimmune disease history or receiving systemic immunosuppression were excluded from the trial. Peripheral blood for TCR sequencing was drawn from every dose cohort at baseline, at cycle 4 day 1 and at cycle 7 day 1. The samples were taken from a phase I, first-in-human, multicenter, open-label dose-escalation trial of ivuxolimab. Adults with locally advanced or metastatic melanoma, renal cell carcinoma, hepatocellular carcinoma or head and neck squamous cell carcinoma were enrolled in the trial. CD4+ and CD8+ T cells were sorted separately from peripheral blood before TCR sequencing.

The V and J segments used are TRBV18 and TRBJ2-1; the D gene remains uncertain. This specimen consisted of CD4+ or CD8+ T cells sorted from blood, obtained in a trial of the OX40 agonist ivuxolimab. This receptor was taken from an adult with an advanced solid tumor such as melanoma, head and neck, liver or kidney cancer. The CDR3 region has the sequence CASSQLGNEQFF. The sequence in DNA is TGTGCCAGCTCACAACTTGGCAATGAGCAGTTCTTC.